Detailed here is one T cell receptor beta chain. Its matching antigen is unknown. This entry is derived from a study of radiotherapy plus CTLA-4 blockade in lung cancer. About the study: Disease control was seen in about 34% of patients, objective responses in about 19%. Findings and limits, study-wide: There was expansion of tumor-derived TCR clones in blood after radiotherapy plus ipilimumab. Early blood T cell clone changes and increased post-radiation serum interferon-beta were reportedly the strongest response predictors.

Clones were read by immunoSEQ multiplex PCR, and TCRdb kept only the in-frame ones, dropping some. The sample lists under 35,000 clones, less than 75% seen once, with roughly 5% in the top ten. This CDR3 region has 15 residues. The ends lost 2 bases at V and 7 bases at J; junction bases unmatched: 9. Germline V gives CDR1 SGDLS, CDR2 YYNGEE. This material consisted of peripheral blood, taken from a patient treated with radiotherapy plus ipilimumab. This clonotype was obtained from a human donor with non-small cell lung cancer whose response to radiotherapy plus ipilimumab could not be evaluated. The genes are TRBV9 and TRBJ2-7, with 10 nucleotides matching TRBD1. CDR3 nucleotides: TGTGCCAGCAGCGTGGGGGACAGGGGATTTGGGGAGCAGTACTTC. It yields the protein CASSVGDRGFGEQYF.